The rows below give T cell receptor beta chains drawn from one sample of a study of regulatory T cells in long-lasting Graves disease. TCRdb reprocessed the multiplex PCR reads via MiXCR and lists one record per CDR3 protein. The profile shows under 450,000 distinct CDR3 sequences, 23% of them singletons. Sample: peripheral blood mononuclear cells (PBMCs), taken when the disease was refractory, from a patient treated with antithyroid drugs. These receptors all stem from a woman in her 40s with Graves disease. The CDR3 runs from the conserved cysteine through the conserved F or W. D genes are given only for firm matches. The size field is filled for only some rows; it gives once, few, many or a size class.

>TRBV20-1|TRBD2|TRBJ2-3|NA
CSATASGRAKPSTDTQYF
TGCAGTGCTACGGCTAGCGGGAGAGCTAAACCTAGCACAGATACGCAGTATTTT
>TRBV29-1|NA|TRBJ1-1|few
CSGYDTEAFF
TGCAGCGGATACGACACTGAAGCTTTCTTT
>TRBV12-3/TRBV12-4|NA|TRBJ1-3|NA
CASSLLGRGNTIYF
TGTGCCAGCAGTTTACTAGGGCGAGGAAACACCATATATTTT
>TRBV24-1|NA|TRBJ2-5|many
CATSDSTGIETQYF
TGTGCCACCAGTGATTCCACAGGGATCGAGACCCAGTACTTC
>TRBV20-1|NA|TRBJ2-1|NA
CSAEGPTSPHEQFF
TGCAGTGCCGAAGGACCGACCTCTCCCCATGAGCAGTTCTTC
>TRBV20-1|NA|TRBJ1-5|many
CSARDPVGLGQPQHF
TGCAGTGCTAGAGATCCGGTGGGGTTAGGGCAGCCCCAGCATTTT
>TRBV5-8|TRBD1|TRBJ2-2|few
CASSLSQGVAGELFF
TGTGCCAGCAGCTTGAGCCAGGGGGTGGCCGGGGAGCTGTTTTTT
>TRBV9|NA|TRBJ2-2|NA
CASSGQTGTSNTGELFF
TGTGCCAGCAGCGGCCAGACCGGGACATCGAACACCGGGGAGCTGTTTTTT
>TRBV7-3|NA|TRBJ2-1|few
CASSLTPGPRMKEQFF
TGTGCCAGCAGCTTGACCCCGGGACCCCGGATGAAAGAGCAGTTCTTC
>TRBV20-1|NA|TRBJ1-1|many
CSTRKGNTEAFF
TGCAGCACCCGGAAGGGCAACACTGAAGCTTTCTTT
>TRBV9|NA|TRBJ2-7|NA
CASSVGGGRAYEQYF
TGTGCCAGCAGCGTAGGTGGGGGTAGGGCCTACGAGCAGTACTTC
>TRBV28|NA|TRBJ1-5|many
CASSPFANQPQHF
TGTGCCAGCAGTCCCTTTGCCAATCAGCCCCAGCATTTT
>TRBV6-4|NA|TRBJ2-3|NA
CASSVQGGMWDTQYF
TGTGCCAGCAGTGTGCAGGGAGGCATGTGGGATACGCAGTATTTT
>TRBV2|NA|TRBJ1-1|many
CASSEGIGSLMTEAFF
TGTGCCAGCAGTGAAGGGATCGGGTCCCTCATGACTGAAGCTTTCTTT
>TRBV12-3/TRBV12-4|NA|TRBJ1-6|NA
CASSSTSISSYNSPLHF
TGTGCCAGCAGTTCGACTTCTATTAGCTCCTATAATTCACCCCTCCACTTT
>TRBV7-9|NA|TRBJ1-4|NA
CASSPTGGSNEKLFF
TGTGCCAGCAGCCCAACGGGGGGGTCTAATGAAAAACTGTTTTTT
>TRBV14|NA|TRBJ1-1|many
CASSPSGNTEAFF
TGTGCCAGCAGCCCGAGCGGGAACACTGAAGCTTTCTTT
>TRBV7-6|NA|TRBJ2-1|few
CASSLLPQTLNEQFF
TGTGCCAGCAGCCTTCTCCCCCAGACCCTCAATGAGCAGTTCTTC
>TRBV6-1|NA|TRBJ2-7|many
CASSQGWDEQYF
TGTGCCAGCAGTCAGGGTTGGGACGAGCAGTACTTC
>TRBV6-2/TRBV6-3|NA|TRBJ2-3|few
CASSYGFISDTQYF
TGTGCCAGCAGTTACGGGTTTATTTCGGATACGCAGTATTTT
>TRBV5-6|NA|TRBJ2-5|few
CASSLSEWGQETQYF
TGTGCCAGCAGCTTGTCCGAGTGGGGGCAAGAGACCCAGTACTTC
>TRBV12-3/TRBV12-4|TRBD1|TRBJ1-2|many
CASTPGGDYGYTF
TGTGCCAGCACTCCAGGGGGCGACTATGGCTACACCTTC
>TRBV7-9|TRBD1|TRBJ1-4|many
CASSKGDRTNEKLFF
TGTGCCAGCAGCAAAGGGGACAGAACTAATGAAAAACTGTTTTTT
>TRBV28|NA|TRBJ2-4|few
CASRGTKNIQYF
TGTGCCAGCCGAGGGACCAAAAACATTCAGTACTTC
>TRBV11-2|NA|TRBJ2-5|many
CASSFGGEETQYF
TGTGCCAGCAGCTTTGGAGGGGAAGAGACCCAGTACTTC